The 28 T cell receptor beta chains in this list originate from one sample, sequenced in a study of beta chain features in type 1 diabetes. Whole-study results and caveats: Among patients with Type 1 diabetes, TCRB CDR3s were moderately but significantly shorter in every one of the four CD4+ subsets.

Antigen specificity for these receptors is unknown. Every bit of the isolated RNA underwent reverse transcription, so sequencing read expressed TCRB transcripts. Method: immunoSEQ multiplex PCR; TCRdb's copy keeps in-frame clones and lacks some. The data hold about 180,000 clones, with almost 8% observed a single time. Sequencing used central memory CD4+ T cells from blood. The receptors derive from a man aged 18 to 30 with type 1 diabetes.

The chain recombines TRBV19 with TRBJ2-2, with 9 bases that match TRBD2. The germline V gene encodes CDR1 LNHDA and CDR2 SQIVND (reference sequence). The CDR3 extends over 18 amino acids. Trimming cost V 1 base and J 4 bases; bases outside gene matches: 10. CDR3 DNA sequence: TGTGCCAGTAGTATAGGTCACACTAGCGGGCGGGTCACCGGGGAGCTGTTTTTT. This gives the protein CASSIGHTSGRVTGELFF.

J is TRBJ1-1 and V is TRBV5-4; D uncertain. The CDR3 loop spans 13 amino acids. CDR1 and CDR2 from the germline V gene are SGHNT and YYREEE (reference sequence). V gave up 5 bases and J gave up 4 bases, with 12 bases separating them. The CDR3 bases are TGTGCCAGCAGATCGGGAACGAGCACTGAAGCTTTCTTT. It translates to CASRSGTSTEAFF.

The genes are TRBV7-2 and TRBJ2-2; maybe TRBD1 (5 bases). This CDR3 comprises 15 residues. Trimming cost V 5 bases and J 4 bases, with 14 bases left between them. From germline, CDR1 is SGHTA and CDR2 FQGNSA. In DNA, the CDR3 is TGTGCCAGCAGCCAACAGGTTCGGCCCACCGGGGAGCTGTTTTTT. This codes for CASSQQVRPTGELFF.

This clone occurred a few times. The genes are TRBV6-6 and TRBJ1-1; TRBD1 aligns across 8 bases. With 9 bases clipped from V and 8 bases from J, the junction kept 5 bases outside the gene matches. This CDR3 comprises 11 residues. The V gene's germline CDR1 is MNHNY and CDR2 SVGAGI (reference sequence). The CDR3 is CASGQGGEAFF. Here the CDR3 DNA reads TGTGCCAGTGGACAGGGTGGAGAAGCTTTCTTT.

This clone was observed a few times. The chain combines TRBV28 with TRBJ2-3; D may be TRBD2 (6 bases). The CDR3 is 14 amino acids. V lost 6 bases and J 3 bases, leaving 13 bases between the germline ends. Germline CDR1 is MDHEN and CDR2 is SYDVKM. The CDR3 DNA reads as TGTGCCAGCAGAGGGACTGAAGGGACAGATACGCAGTATTTT. It translates to CASRGTEGTDTQYF.

The chain carries TRBV29-1 and TRBJ2-7, with 7 bases fitting TRBD1. The CDR3 loop spans 14 amino acids. The trim removed 7 bases at V and 2 bases at J, leaving 11 bases unmatched. The germline V gene has CDR1 SQVTM and CDR2 ANQGSEA. CDR3: CSGAQGLDTYEQYF. The CDR3 bases are TGCAGCGGTGCACAGGGGCTGGATACCTACGAGCAGTACTTC.

The CDR3 DNA sequence: TGTGCCAGCTCACGAGTCTACCAAGAGACCCAGTACTTC. Its translation is CASSRVYQETQYF. J is TRBJ2-5 and V is TRBV18; no clear D. The CDR3 consists of 13 residues. Per germline, CDR1 KGHSH and CDR2 LQKENI. The germline V and J ends were trimmed by 4 bases and 0 bases, with 6 bases remaining between them.

The V gene is TRBV28, the J gene TRBJ2-7; 8 nucleotides match TRBD1. V dropped 6 bases and J dropped 1; count of bases not matched to a gene: 5. Germline CDR1 MDHEN, CDR2 SYDVKM. CDR3 length equals 14 residues. The CDR3 nucleotides read TGTGCCAGCAGACCCGGGACAGGTTCCTACGAGCAGTACTTC. It specifies CASRPGTGSYEQYF.

This clone showed up just a few times. The chain joins TRBV14 to TRBJ2-5, with 14 nucleotides matching TRBD2. J lost 5 bases, V lost 3 bases, and 2 bases had no gene match. The CDR3 totals 15 residues. Germline values: CDR1 SGHDN, CDR2 FVKESK. CDR3 nucleotide sequence: TGTGCCAGCAGCCAGGGACTAGCGGGAGTGGAGACCCAGTACTTC. Residues: CASSQGLAGVETQYF.

The CDR3 region is CASSPTPASPTDTQYF. The CDR3 coding sequence is TGCGCCAGCAGCCCTACCCCAGCGTCACCCACAGATACGCAGTATTTT. The V gene is TRBV4-1, the J gene TRBJ2-3; D ambiguous. Germline V CDR1 and CDR2: MGHRA, YSYEKL. Trimming shortened V by 4 bases and J by 2 bases, and 16 bases separated the two germline ends. The CDR3 covers 16 residues.

This clone was seen more than once but under ten times. The V call is TRBV6-5, the J call TRBJ2-2; 8 bases align to TRBD2. V was pared by 4 bases and J by 6 bases, with 10 bases of the junction left unmatched. In germline, CDR1 is MNHEY, CDR2 SVGAGI. The CDR3 is 16 amino acids. The CDR3 is CASSSLAGRRAGELFF. The CDR3 DNA reads TGTGCCAGCAGTTCTTTAGCGGGGAGAAGGGCCGGGGAGCTGTTTTTT.

This chain connects TRBV2 to TRBJ1-1, with D possibly being TRBD1 (6 bases). V gave up 2 bases and J gave up 1 base, with 8 bases separating them. CDR1 and CDR2 (germline): SNHLY, FYNNEI. This CDR3 has 14 amino acids. The CDR3 region has the DNA TGTGCCAGCAGTGAAAGGACAGCGAACACTGAAGCTTTCTTT. Amino acids: CASSERTANTEAFF.

The chain has TRBV4-3 and TRBJ2-5, with TRBD2 matching over 13 bases. The CDR3 length is 16 residues. V dropped 6 bases and J dropped 2; count of bases not matched to a gene: 6. The germline CDR1 and CDR2 sequences are LGHNA and YSLEER. CDR3 sequence (DNA): TGCGCCAGCAGTCCCGGACTAGCGGGGGAGCAAGAGACCCAGTACTTC. Its translation: CASSPGLAGEQETQYF.

V usage is TRBV7-2 and J usage is TRBJ1-5, with TRBD1 matching 7 bases. Trimming at V came to 3 bases and at J to 3 bases, leaving 5 bases not matched to a gene. Germline V gene data show CDR1 as SGHTA and CDR2 as FQGNSA. The CDR3 has 15 amino acids. The CDR3 DNA reads TGTGCCAGCAGCTTTCACAGGGGACCCAATCAGCCCCAGCATTTT. It codes for CASSFHRGPNQPQHF.

This clone showed up just a few times. The J gene is TRBJ2-5, the V gene TRBV5-1; 10 bases align to TRBD1. Losses at the gene ends were 0 bases for V and 5 bases for J; bases not matched to a gene: 7. Germline V gene lookup returns CDR1 SGHRS and CDR2 YFSETQ. The CDR3 length is 16 residues. The DNA for the CDR3 is TGCGCCAGCAGCTTGGGGCGACAGGGGGCGAAGGAGACCCAGTACTTC. Protein product: CASSLGRQGAKETQYF.

The chain is built from TRBV10-3 and TRBJ2-5, with unresolved D. This CDR3 spans 14 amino acids. Germline CDR1 is ENHRY and CDR2 is SYGVKD. V lost 3 bases and J 5 bases, leaving 13 bases between the germline ends. In nucleotides, the CDR3 is TGTGCCATCAGTGACTCTATAGAGTTGGAGACCCAGTACTTC. Its protein is CAISDSIELETQYF.

This clone was seen at least ten times. The J gene is TRBJ1-2, the V gene TRBV19; D perhaps matches TRBD1 (5 bases). Trimming took off 7 bases at V and 5 bases at J, with 11 bases between the two ends. CDR1 LNHDA and CDR2 SQIVND come from the germline V gene (reference sequence). This CDR3 has 12 residues. CDR3 amino acids: CASMTDIYGYTF. DNA for the CDR3: TGTGCCAGTATGACAGACATTTATGGCTACACCTTC. Supplemented by reference TRBV19 and TRBJ1-2, the full variable domain reads DGGITQSPKYLFRKEGQNVTLSCEQNLNHDAMYWYRQDPGQGLRLIYYSQIVNDFQKGDIAEGYSVSREKKESFPLTVTSAQKNPTAFYLCASMTDIYGYTFGSGTRLTVV.

V is TRBV4-3 and J is TRBJ1-4; D ambiguous. V was cut by 4 bases and J by 4 bases, with 19 bases left in between. CDR3 length equals 17 residues. Germline CDR1 LGHNA, CDR2 YSLEER. As DNA, the CDR3 is TGCGCCAGCAGCCCTTACGGCCCCGGGGAGCGTAATGAAAAACTGTTTTTT. Encoded protein: CASSPYGPGERNEKLFF.

The chain couples TRBV30 to TRBJ2-7, with TRBD2 matching 13 bases. Germline V CDR1 and CDR2: GTSNPN, SVGIG (reference sequence). This CDR3 spans 16 amino acids. The ends lost 2 bases at V and 5 bases at J; junction bases unmatched: 9. The CDR3 protein is CAWSYTGTSGINEQYF. The CDR3 DNA sequence: TGTGCCTGGAGTTACACCGGGACTAGCGGGATAAACGAGCAGTACTTC. The variable domain in full, with the rest retrieved from reference TRBV30 and TRBJ2-7, is SQTIHQWPATLVQPVGSPLSLECTVEGTSNPNLYWYRQAAGRGLQLLFYSVGIGQISSEVPQNLSASRPQDRQFILSSKKLLLSDSGFYLCAWSYTGTSGINEQYFGPGTRLTVT.

This clone was counted between two and nine times. The V and J genes are TRBV29-1 and TRBJ1-2; D is uncertain. V lost 6 bases to trimming and J lost 2 bases, with 13 bases between them. This CDR3 is built from 13 residues. CDR1 and CDR2 (germline): SQVTM, ANQGSEA. The CDR3 loop reads CSVRGISNYGYTF. The CDR3 DNA is TGCAGCGTCAGAGGGATCTCAAACTATGGCTACACCTTC.

This chain links TRBV2 with TRBJ1-2, with D maybe TRBD1 (6 bases). Germline V gene lookup returns CDR1 SNHLY and CDR2 FYNNEI. The CDR3 is 14 residues long. The germline V and J ends were trimmed by 5 bases and 7 bases, with 17 bases remaining between them. This CDR3 is CASSNRAGGAGYTF. Here the CDR3 DNA reads TGTGCCAGCAGTAACAGGGCCGGAGGCGCTGGCTACACCTTC.

V and J are TRBV18 and TRBJ1-5; maybe TRBD1 (5 bases). The CDR3 is 14 amino acids. With 2 bases removed from V and 7 bases from J, the gap between germline ends came to 12 bases. From germline, CDR1 is KGHSH and CDR2 LQKENI. CDR3 amino acids: CASSPRQGGQPQHF. DNA of the CDR3: TGTGCCAGCTCACCAAGGCAGGGAGGCCAGCCCCAGCATTTT.

This clone was observed at least ten times. The chain has TRBV9 and TRBJ2-6; D unclear. The germline V gene encodes CDR1 SGDLS and CDR2 YYNGEE. This CDR3 has 12 amino acids. V lost 8 bases, J lost 12 bases, and 15 bases lay in between. CDR3 DNA: TGTGCCAGTCGCGGATCGTCCTTCGTCCTGACTTTC. It specifies CASRGSSFVLTF.

This clone was found a few times. The same CDR3 is also encoded by other DNA sequences in this sample. The chain carries TRBV30 and TRBJ2-5; D is unresolved. The V gene's germline CDR1 is GTSNPN and CDR2 SVGIG (reference sequence). Trimming pared 1 base from V and 5 bases from J, leaving 5 bases between. The CDR3 sequence is 11 residues long. The CDR3 sequence: CAWSAGETQYF. CDR3 sequence (DNA): TGTGCCTGGAGTGCCGGGGAGACCCAGTACTTC. Based on the CDR3 plus reference TRBV30 and TRBJ2-5, the full variable domain is SQTIHQWPATLVQPVGSPLSLECTVEGTSNPNLYWYRQAAGRGLQLLFYSVGIGQISSEVPQNLSASRPQDRQFILSSKKLLLSDSGFYLCAWSAGETQYFGPGTRLLVL.

This clone was observed a few times. The chain has TRBV6-5 and TRBJ2-7; tentatively, D is TRBD1 (5 bases). The CDR3 has 13 residues. Trimming shortened V by 0 bases and J by 4 bases, and 7 bases separated the two germline ends. Germline-derived CDR1 and CDR2 are MNHEY and SVGAGI. Here the CDR3 DNA reads TGTGCCAGCAGTTACTCGACAGTGTACGAGCAGTACTTC. This sequence encodes CASSYSTVYEQYF.

The table lists this clone with many counts. The genes are TRBV5-1 and TRBJ2-5, with TRBD2 matching 7 bases. V lost 4 bases, J lost 5 bases, and 14 bases stayed unmatched. Germline V lookup: CDR1 SGHRS, CDR2 YFSETQ. The CDR3 is 16 residues long. The CDR3 region has the DNA TGCGCCAGCAGCCGTAGCGGGTCCTCAGAGTGGGAGACCCAGTACTTC. Protein product: CASSRSGSSEWETQYF.

The genes are TRBV5-4 and TRBJ2-4; perhaps TRBD1 as D (5 bases). V lost 0 bases, J lost 6 bases, and 16 bases lay in between. The CDR3 spans 16 residues. Germline V gene data show CDR1 as SGHNT and CDR2 as YYREEE (reference sequence). The chain's CDR3 is CASSLGAPDQGNIQYF. In DNA, the CDR3 is TGTGCCAGCAGCTTGGGAGCCCCGGATCAGGGAAACATTCAGTACTTC.

The V and J genes are TRBV7-9 and TRBJ1-1, with D hard to call. This CDR3 is 13 amino acids long. CDR1 is SEHNR, CDR2 FQNEAQ, per germline (reference sequence). V dropped 5 bases and J dropped 8 bases, with 15 bases sitting between them. The CDR3 DNA reads TGTGCCAGCAGCCCGACAAATCTACCCGAAGCTTTCTTT. Amino acid sequence: CASSPTNLPEAFF.